This TCR beta chain was captured in a study of metastatic and nonmetastatic thyroid tumors. Study background: Thyroid patients, malignant and benign, had repertoires compared across blood and tumor or nodule tissue.

TCRdb ran MiXCR on the PCR reads. The table lists 30,000 to 35,000 clones, 21% of them singletons. Many counts were recorded for this clone. Trimming at V came to 4 bases and at J to 12 bases, leaving 7 bases not matched to a gene. The CDR3 length is 13 residues. CDR1 is SGHNT and CDR2 is YYREEE in the germline V gene (reference sequence). Nobody among the patients had been given any treatment before thyroid surgery. The sample comprised tumor tissue. The source of this sequence is a male donor with papillary thyroid cancer or a benign thyroid nodule (not recorded which). Some clones in this sample may be carry-over from other donors' samples. This chain joins TRBV5-4 and TRBJ2-1, with 10 positions matching TRBD2. DNA of the CDR3: TGTGCCAGCAGCCCAGTAGCGGGAGGATTGCAGTTCTTC. Translation: CASSPVAGGLQFF. The full variable domain, rest sourced from reference TRBV5-4 and TRBJ2-1, is ETGVTQSPTHLIKTRGQQVTLRCSSQSGHNTVSWYQQALGQGPQFIFQYYREEENGRGNFPPRFSGLQFPNYSSELNVNALELDDSALYLCASSPVAGGLQFFGPGTRLTVL.